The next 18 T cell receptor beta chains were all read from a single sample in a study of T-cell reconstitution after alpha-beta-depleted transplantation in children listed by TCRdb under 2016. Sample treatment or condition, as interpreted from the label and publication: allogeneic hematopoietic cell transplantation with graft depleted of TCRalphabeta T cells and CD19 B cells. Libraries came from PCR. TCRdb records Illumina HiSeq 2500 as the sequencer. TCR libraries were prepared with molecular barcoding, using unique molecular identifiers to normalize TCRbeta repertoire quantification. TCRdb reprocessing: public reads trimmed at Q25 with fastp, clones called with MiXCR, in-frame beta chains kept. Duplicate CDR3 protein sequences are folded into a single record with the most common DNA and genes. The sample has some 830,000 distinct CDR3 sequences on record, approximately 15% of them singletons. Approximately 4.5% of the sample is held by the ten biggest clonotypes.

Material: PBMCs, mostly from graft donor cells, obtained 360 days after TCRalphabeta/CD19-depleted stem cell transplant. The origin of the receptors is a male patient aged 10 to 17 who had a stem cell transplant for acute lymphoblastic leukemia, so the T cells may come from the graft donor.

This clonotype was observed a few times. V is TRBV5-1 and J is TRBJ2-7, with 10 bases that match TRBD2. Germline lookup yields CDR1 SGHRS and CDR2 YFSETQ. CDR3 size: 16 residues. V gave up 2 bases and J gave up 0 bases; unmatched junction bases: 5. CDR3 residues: CASSFSASGSSYEQYF. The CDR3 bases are TGCGCCAGCAGCTTTTCCGCTAGCGGGAGCTCCTACGAGCAGTACTTC.

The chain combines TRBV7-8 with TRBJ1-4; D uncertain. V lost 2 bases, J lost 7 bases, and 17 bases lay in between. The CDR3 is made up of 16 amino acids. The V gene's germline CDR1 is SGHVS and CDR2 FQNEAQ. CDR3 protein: CASSLSDVPSFEKLFF. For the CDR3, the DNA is TGTGCCAGCAGCTTATCAGATGTGCCGTCGTTTGAAAAACTGTTTTTT.

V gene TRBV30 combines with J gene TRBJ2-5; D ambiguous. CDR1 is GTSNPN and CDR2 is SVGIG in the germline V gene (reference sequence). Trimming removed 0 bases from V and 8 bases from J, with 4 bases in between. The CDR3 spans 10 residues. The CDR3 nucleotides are TGTGCCTGGAGTGTGAAAACCCAGTACTTC. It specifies CAWSVKTQYF.

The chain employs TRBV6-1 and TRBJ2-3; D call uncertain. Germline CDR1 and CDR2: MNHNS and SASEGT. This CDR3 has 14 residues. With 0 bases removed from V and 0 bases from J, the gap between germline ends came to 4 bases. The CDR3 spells CASSEAGSTDTQYF. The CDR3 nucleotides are TGTGCCAGCAGTGAAGCGGGCAGCACAGATACGCAGTATTTT.

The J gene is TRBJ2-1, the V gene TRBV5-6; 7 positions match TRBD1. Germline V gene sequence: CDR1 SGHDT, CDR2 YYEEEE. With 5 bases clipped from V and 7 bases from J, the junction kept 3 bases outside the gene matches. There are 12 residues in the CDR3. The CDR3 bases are TGTGCCAGCAGGTTACAGGGGAATGAGCAGTTCTTC. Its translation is CASRLQGNEQFF.

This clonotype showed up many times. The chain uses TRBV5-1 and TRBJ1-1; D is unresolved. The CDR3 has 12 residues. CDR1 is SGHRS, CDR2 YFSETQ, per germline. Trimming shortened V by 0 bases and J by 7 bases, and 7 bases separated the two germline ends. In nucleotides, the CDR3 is TGCGCCAGCAGCTTGGCTCGGGATGAAGCTTTCTTT. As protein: CASSLARDEAFF.

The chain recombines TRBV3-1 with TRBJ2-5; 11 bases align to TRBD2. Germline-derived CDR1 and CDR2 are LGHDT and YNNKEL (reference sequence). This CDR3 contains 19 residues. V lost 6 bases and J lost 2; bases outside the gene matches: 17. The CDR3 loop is CASRNTLLPGTSGQETQYF. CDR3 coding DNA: TGTGCCAGCAGGAACACCCTCCTCCCCGGGACTAGCGGACAAGAGACCCAGTACTTC.

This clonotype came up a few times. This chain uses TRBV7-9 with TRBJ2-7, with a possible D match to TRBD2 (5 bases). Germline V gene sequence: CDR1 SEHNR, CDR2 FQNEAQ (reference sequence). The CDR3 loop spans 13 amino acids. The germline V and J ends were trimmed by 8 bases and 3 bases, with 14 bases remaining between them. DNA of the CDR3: TGTGCCAGCGGCGAGGGCAGGATCTACGAGCAGTACTTC. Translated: CASGEGRIYEQYF.

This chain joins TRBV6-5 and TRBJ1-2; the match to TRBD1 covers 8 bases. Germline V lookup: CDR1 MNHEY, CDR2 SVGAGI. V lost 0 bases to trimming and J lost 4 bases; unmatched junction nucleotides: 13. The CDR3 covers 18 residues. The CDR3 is CASSYSTGQGEFGYGYTF. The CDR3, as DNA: TGTGCCAGCAGTTACTCGACCGGACAGGGAGAATTTGGCTATGGCTACACCTTC.

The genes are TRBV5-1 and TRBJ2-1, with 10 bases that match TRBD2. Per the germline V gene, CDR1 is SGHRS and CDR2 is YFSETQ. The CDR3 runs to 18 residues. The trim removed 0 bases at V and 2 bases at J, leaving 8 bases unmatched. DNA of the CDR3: TGCGCCAGCAGCTTGGGGTCTAGCGGGAGTGGTGCCTACAATGAGCAGTTCTTC. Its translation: CASSLGSSGSGAYNEQFF.

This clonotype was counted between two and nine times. The DNA for the CDR3 is TGCAGCGTTGAGTACTACGGACAGGGGATCTCCTACGAGCAGTACTTC. Translating gives CSVEYYGQGISYEQYF. The rearrangement joins TRBV29-1 to TRBJ2-7; 9 bases are shared with TRBD1. Per germline, CDR1 SQVTM and CDR2 ANQGSEA. V gave up 3 bases and J gave up 0 bases; unmatched junction bases: 9. The CDR3 runs to 16 residues.

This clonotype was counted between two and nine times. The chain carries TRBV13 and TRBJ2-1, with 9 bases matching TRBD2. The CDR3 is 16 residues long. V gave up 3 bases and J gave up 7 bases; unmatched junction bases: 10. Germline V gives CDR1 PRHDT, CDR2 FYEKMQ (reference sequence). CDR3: CASSFFTSGHENEQFF. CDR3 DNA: TGTGCCAGCAGCTTTTTCACTAGCGGGCACGAAAATGAGCAGTTCTTC.

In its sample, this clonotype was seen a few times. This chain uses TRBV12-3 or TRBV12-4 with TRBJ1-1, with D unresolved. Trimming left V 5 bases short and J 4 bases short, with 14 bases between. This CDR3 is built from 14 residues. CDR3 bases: TGTGCCAGCAGTCGTTGGGAGAAGGGCACTGAAGCTTTCTTT. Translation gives CASSRWEKGTEAFF.

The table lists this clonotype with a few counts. CDR3 protein: CASSFGLAISKNIQYF. In DNA, the CDR3 is TGTGCCAGCAGCTTTGGACTAGCGATCTCCAAAAACATTCAGTACTTC. This sequence joins TRBV7-2 and TRBJ2-4; 9 bases align to TRBD2. Germline CDR1 reads SGHTA; CDR2 reads FQGNSA. The CDR3 has 16 amino acids. J lost 2 bases, V lost 3 bases, and 5 bases had no gene match. The full variable domain, completed using reference TRBV7-2 and TRBJ2-4, is GAGVSQSPSNKVTEKGKDVELRCDPISGHTALYWYRQSLGQGLEFLIYFQGNSAPDKSGLPSDRFSAERTGGSVSTLTIQRTQQEDSAVYLCASSFGLAISKNIQYFGAGTRLSVL.

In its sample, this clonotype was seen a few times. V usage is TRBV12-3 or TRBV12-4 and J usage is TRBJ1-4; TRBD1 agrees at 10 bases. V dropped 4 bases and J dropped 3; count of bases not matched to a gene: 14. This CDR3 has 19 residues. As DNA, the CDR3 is TGTGCCAGCAGTTCGACACCGGGACAGGGGAAGTCAGCTAATGAAAAACTGTTTTTT. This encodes CASSSTPGQGKSANEKLFF.

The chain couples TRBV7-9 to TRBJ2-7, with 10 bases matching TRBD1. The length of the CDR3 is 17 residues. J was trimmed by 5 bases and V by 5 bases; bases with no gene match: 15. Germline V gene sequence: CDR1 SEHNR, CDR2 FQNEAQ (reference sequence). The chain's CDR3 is CASSPPFIWTGGHEQYF. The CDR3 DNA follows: TGTGCCAGCAGCCCACCCTTTATCTGGACAGGGGGGCACGAGCAGTACTTC.

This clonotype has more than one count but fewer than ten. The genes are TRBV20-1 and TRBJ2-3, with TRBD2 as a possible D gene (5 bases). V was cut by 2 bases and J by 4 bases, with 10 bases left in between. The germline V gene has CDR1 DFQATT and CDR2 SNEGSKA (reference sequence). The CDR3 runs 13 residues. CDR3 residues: CSARHPGSDTQYF. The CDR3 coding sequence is TGCAGTGCTAGACATCCGGGATCAGATACGCAGTATTTT.

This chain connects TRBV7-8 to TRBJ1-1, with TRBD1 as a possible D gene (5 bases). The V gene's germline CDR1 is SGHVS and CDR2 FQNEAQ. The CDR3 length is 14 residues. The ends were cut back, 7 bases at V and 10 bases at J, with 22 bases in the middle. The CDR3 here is CASTLAGRAPIAFF. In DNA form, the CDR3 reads TGTGCCAGCACCCTGGCAGGCAGGGCCCCGATAGCTTTCTTT.